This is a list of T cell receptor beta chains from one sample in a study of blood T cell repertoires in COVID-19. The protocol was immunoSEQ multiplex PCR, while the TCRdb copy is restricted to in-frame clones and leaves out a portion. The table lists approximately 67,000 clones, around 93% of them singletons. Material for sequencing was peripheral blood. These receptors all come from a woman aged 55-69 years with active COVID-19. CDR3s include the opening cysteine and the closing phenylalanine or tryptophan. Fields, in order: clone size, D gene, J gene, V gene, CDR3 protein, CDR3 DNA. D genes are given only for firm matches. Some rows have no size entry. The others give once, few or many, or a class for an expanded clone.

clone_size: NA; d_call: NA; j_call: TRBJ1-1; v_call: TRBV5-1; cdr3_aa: CASSLGGTSNTEAFF; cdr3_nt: TGCGCCAGCAGCTTGGGGGGGACATCGAACACTGAAGCTTTCTTT
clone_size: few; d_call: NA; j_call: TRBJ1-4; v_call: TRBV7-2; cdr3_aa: CASSSIPSRWAGAGEKLFF; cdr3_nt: TGTGCCAGCAGCTCCATCCCCTCGAGGTGGGCTGGTGCAGGGGAAAAACTGTTTTTT
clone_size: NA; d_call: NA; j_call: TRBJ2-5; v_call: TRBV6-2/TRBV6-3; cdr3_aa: CASSLALVETQYF; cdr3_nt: TGTGCCAGCAGCTTGGCGCTAGTGGAGACCCAGTACTTC
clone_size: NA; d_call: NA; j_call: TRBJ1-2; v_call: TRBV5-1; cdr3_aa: CASSLKGEGYGYTF; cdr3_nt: TGCGCCAGCAGCTTAAAGGGAGAGGGCTATGGCTACACCTTC
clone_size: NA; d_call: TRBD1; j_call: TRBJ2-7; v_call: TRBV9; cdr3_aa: CASSAGTGVGYEQYF; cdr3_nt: TGTGCCAGCAGCGCCGGGACAGGGGTAGGCTACGAGCAGTACTTC
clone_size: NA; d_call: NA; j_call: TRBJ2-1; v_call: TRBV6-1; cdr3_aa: CASSEGVSSYNEQFF; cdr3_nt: TGTGCCAGCAGTGAGGGAGTGAGCTCCTACAATGAGCAGTTCTTC
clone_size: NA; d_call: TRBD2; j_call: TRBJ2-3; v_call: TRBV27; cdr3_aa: CASTSAGAGTDTQYF; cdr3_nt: TGTGCCAGCACCTCAGCGGGAGCCGGCACAGATACGCAGTATTTT
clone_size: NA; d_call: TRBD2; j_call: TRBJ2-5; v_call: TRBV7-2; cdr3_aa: CASSLALSGTETQYF; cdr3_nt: TGTGCCAGCAGCTTAGCGCTTAGCGGGACGGAGACCCAGTACTTC
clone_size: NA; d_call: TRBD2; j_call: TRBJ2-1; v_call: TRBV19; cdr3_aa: CASSTGTSGINEQFF; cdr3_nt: TGTGCCAGTAGTACCGGGACTAGCGGGATCAATGAGCAGTTCTTC
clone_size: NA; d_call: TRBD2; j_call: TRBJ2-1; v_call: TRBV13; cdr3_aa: CASSLWSGSYEQFF; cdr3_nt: TGTGCCAGCAGTTTATGGAGCGGGAGCTATGAGCAGTTCTTC
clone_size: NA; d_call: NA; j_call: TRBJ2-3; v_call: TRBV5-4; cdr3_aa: CASSFRTNTDTQYF; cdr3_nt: TGTGCCAGCAGCTTCAGGACTAACACAGATACGCAGTATTTT
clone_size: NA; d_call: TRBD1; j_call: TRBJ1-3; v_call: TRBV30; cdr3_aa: CAWRGPDRGPRAGNTIYF; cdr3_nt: TGTGCCTGGAGAGGACCTGACAGGGGCCCGCGTGCTGGTAACACCATATATTTT
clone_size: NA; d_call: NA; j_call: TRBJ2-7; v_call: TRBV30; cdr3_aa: CAWRRTGAYEQYF; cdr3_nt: TGTGCCTGGAGGAGGACGGGAGCCTACGAGCAGTACTTC
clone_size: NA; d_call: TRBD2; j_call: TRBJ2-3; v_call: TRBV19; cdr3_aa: CASSIIGTSGQDTQYF; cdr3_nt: TGTGCCAGTAGTATTATCGGGACTAGCGGACAAGATACGCAGTATTTT
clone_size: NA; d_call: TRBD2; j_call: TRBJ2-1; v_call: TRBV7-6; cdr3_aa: CAITSGPYNEQFF; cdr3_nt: TGTGCCATCACTAGCGGCCCCTACAATGAGCAGTTCTTC
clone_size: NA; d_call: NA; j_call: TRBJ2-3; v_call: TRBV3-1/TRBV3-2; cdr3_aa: CASSHSSGTDTQYF; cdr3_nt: TGTGCCAGCAGCCATTCTAGCGGCACAGATACGCAGTATTTT
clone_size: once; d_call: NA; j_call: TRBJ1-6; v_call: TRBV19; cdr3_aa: CASRTTLDNSPLHF; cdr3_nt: TGTGCCAGTAGAACGACTTTAGATAATTCACCCCTCCACTTT
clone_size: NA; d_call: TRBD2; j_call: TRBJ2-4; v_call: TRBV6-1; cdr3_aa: CASSETVTASGNIQYF; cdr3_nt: TGTGCCAGCAGTGAAACGGTCACAGCTAGCGGTAACATTCAGTACTTC
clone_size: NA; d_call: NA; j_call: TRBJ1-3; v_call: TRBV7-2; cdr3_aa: CASSLARGLSSGNTIYF; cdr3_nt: TGTGCCAGCAGCTTAGCGCGGGGACTGAGCTCTGGAAACACCATATATTTT
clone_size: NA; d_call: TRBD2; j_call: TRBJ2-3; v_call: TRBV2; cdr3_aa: CASKGLAGLPVAVDTQYF; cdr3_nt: TGTGCCAGCAAAGGACTAGCGGGACTCCCAGTGGCGGTGGATACGCAGTATTTT